This T cell receptor (beta chain) emerged from a study of shared clonotypes between healthy human individuals (TCRdb year 2020). In the study overall: A few men and a couple of women, aged 18 to 49 years, made up the cohort. For each donor, CD4 naive and CD4 memory were each run on three plates, CD8 naive on two plates, and CD8 memory on one plate. To estimate repertoire size and how much clonotype sharing occurs between individuals, the study deeply sequenced the blood TCR repertoires of 4 to 6 healthy adults. To increase sequencing depth and limit assay-specific biases, different laboratories used diverse techniques to prepare libraries and sequence TCR repertoires. Leukapheresis yielded between about 0.94 and 9.5 billion PBMCs per donor.

As concerns this clone: No cognate antigen has been identified for it. Base qualities were left out, and no much larger clone turns up one base away.

For the CD8 naive samples, CD45RO-negative cells were positively selected for CCR7, yielding a CD45RA+CCR7+ population from which TemRA cells were excluded. Healthy HIV-negative adults with no recently reported acute infections or vaccinations were included as donors. All donors were Caucasian adults living in Nashville, Tennessee, USA. Blood was obtained by leukapheresis, after which PBMCs were separated by Ficoll-Histopaque density gradient centrifugation and cryopreserved in liquid nitrogen vapor phase. Analytical flow cytometry was used to check the purity and quantity of each magnetically sorted T cell population. Each sorted fraction had its genomic DNA isolated and then quantified by UV absorbance on a Nanodrop 2000c. The germline V gene specifies SGHNT as CDR1 and YENEEA as CDR2. Between the V and J ends, shortened by 5 bases and 5 bases respectively, the junction contains 13 bases. The CDR3 measures 14 amino acids from cysteine to phenylalanine. The entry retains the CDR3 DNA only, 42 bases that are in frame from base 1.

TCR CDR3 regions were amplified from genomic DNA by multiplex PCR using the deep immunoSEQ assay. Extracted genomic DNA from each cell subset was spread evenly across all wells of several immunoSEQ 96-well plates, with each plate serving as a replicate. For sorted subsets, each replicate PCR was loaded with about 0.2 ug genomic DNA, equivalent to approximately 33,000 T cell genomes. Purified libraries were quantified with a Qubit 3.0 fluorometer, sized on a Bioanalyzer 2100, and re-quantified with the KAPA Library Quantification kit. Every immunoSEQ 96-well plate was sequenced on a dedicated single-read 150-cycle Illumina NextSeq 550 flow cell. The authors' pipeline ran thus. The immunoSEQ output contained only junctional sequences without quality scores, so filtering could not match that applied to full-length reads. Sequences were annotated with PyIR, a Python wrapper for IgBLAST v1.9, and V/J genes and CDR3 were assigned using IMGT germline references. Any read was removed if the V/J assignment was weak (E-value above 1e-6), the CDR3 was missing, or the read contained stop codons, out-of-frame junctions, or ambiguous translated residues. V3J clonotypes were defined by identical inferred V gene, J gene, and CDR3 amino acid sequence. Percentage overlap between repertoires was calculated by dividing the number of shared unique clonotypes by the size of the smaller repertoire. Repertoire richness was assessed with RTK rarefaction, the Chao1 estimator, and Recon v2.1 estimates of unobserved clonotypes. Generation probabilities for all TCRbeta clonotypes obtained by the gDNA method from a handful of donors were computed using OLGA. What TCRdb holds here is the immuneACCESS table cut down to in-frame rearrangements. Part of the clones is not present; checked against another copy, under half of the missing clones reflect an unresolved V gene, and the others are unexplained. Clonal size and the V and J genes are those of that table, whereas D and trimming came from the DNA. Recorded for this sample are over 2,000,000 clones; roughly 95% of them occurred a single time. Of the sample, 1.5% to 2% is held by the ten largest clones.

Overall study results and their limits: Incomplete sequencing was indicated by rarefaction of sorted-subset datasets, despite the large sequencing depth. The small number of donors limited the genetic and exposure-history diversity represented. When a handful of donors were compared, the shared fraction of clonotypes was about 5.2% for naive CD4, roughly 3.4% for naive CD8, 2.3% for memory CD4, and 0.4% for memory CD8. Pairwise subsampling led to the expectation that sequencing depth would affect the degree of clonotype sharing among donors. Higher generation probabilities were observed for clonotypes shared by all four sorted-subset donors than for non-shared clonotypes. Sampling was restricted to blood, and TCR repertoires in tissue are likely to differ from TCR repertoires in blood. Estimated clonotype richness was generally larger for naive than for memory subsets.

This clonotype was obtained from a man in his late teens or twenties in good health. Some clones in this sample may be carry-over from other donors' samples. The chain is made from TRBV11-3 and TRBJ2-1; the D gene is tentatively TRBD1 or TRBD2, each matching 5 bases. Sequenced material: naive CD8+ T cells from PBMCs. The sample's cell subset or site label, decoded: CD45RA+CCR7+. At the DNA level, the sequence is TGTGCCAGCAGCCCCAGGGACGGGAACAATGAGCAGTTCTTC. The encoded protein is CASSPRDGNNEQFF.